The 3 T cell receptor beta chains presented below share a single source sample, sequenced in a study of tumour-infiltrating T cells in Burkitt lymphoma. Produced via immunoSEQ multiplex PCR; TCRdb's table is partial and in-frame only. The sample contains some 6,300 clones, around 9.1% of which appear only once. The sequenced sample consisted of tumor tissue. The receptors stem from a human donor with diffuse large B-cell lymphoma.

This chain connects TRBV30 to TRBJ1-5, with D possibly matching TRBD1 (5 bases). Trimming removed 1 base at V and 3 bases at J, with 10 bases between. There are 14 residues in the CDR3. Germline V gene lookup returns CDR1 GTSNPN and CDR2 SVGIG (reference sequence). The CDR3 here is CAWSDSGTNQPQHF. CDR3 nucleotides: TGTGCCTGGAGTGATAGTGGGACCAATCAGCCCCAGCATTTT.

The rearrangement joins TRBV5-1 to TRBJ2-5, with 8 bases aligning to TRBD2. The CDR3 covers 15 residues. V gave up 4 bases and J gave up 1 base; unmatched junction bases: 6. The germline gives CDR1 SGHRS, CDR2 YFSETQ. The CDR3 nucleotides are TGCGCCAGCAGCAGGCTAGCGGGTTCCCAAGAGACCCAGTACTTC. Translated, it gives CASSRLAGSQETQYF.

The chain joins TRBV11-3 to TRBJ1-1; D perhaps matches TRBD1 (6 bases). The ends were cut back, 4 bases at V and 1 base at J, with 10 bases in the middle. The length of the CDR3 is 14 residues. CDR1 is SGHNT, CDR2 YENEEA, per germline. The CDR3 region is CASSSEGGNTEAFF. As DNA, the CDR3 is TGTGCCAGCAGCTCAGAAGGGGGGAACACTGAAGCTTTCTTT. Filled out from reference TRBV11-3 and TRBJ1-1, the complete variable domain reads EAGVVQSPRYKIIEKKQPVAFWCNPISGHNTLYWYLQNLGQGPELLIRYENEEAVDDSQLPKDRFSAERLKGVDSTLKIQPAELGDSAVYLCASSSEGGNTEAFFGQGTRLTVV.